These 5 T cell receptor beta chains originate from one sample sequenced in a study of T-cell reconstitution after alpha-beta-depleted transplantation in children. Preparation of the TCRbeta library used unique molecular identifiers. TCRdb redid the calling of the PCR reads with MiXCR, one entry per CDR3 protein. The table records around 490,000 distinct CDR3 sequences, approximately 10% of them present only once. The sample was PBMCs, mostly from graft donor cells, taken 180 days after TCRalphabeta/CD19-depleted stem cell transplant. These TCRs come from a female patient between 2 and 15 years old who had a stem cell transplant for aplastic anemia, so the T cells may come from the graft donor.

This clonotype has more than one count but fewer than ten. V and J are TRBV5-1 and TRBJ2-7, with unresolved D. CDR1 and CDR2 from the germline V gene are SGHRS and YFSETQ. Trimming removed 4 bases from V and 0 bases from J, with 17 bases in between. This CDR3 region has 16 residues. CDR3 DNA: TGCGCCAGCAGCCCCTGGAAAGGACCCAGCTCCTACGAGCAGTACGTC. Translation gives CASSPWKGPSSYEQYV.

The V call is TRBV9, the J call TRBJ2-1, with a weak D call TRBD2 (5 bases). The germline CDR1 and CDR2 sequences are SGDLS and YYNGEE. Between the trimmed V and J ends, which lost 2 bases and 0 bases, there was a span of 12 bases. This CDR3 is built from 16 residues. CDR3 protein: CASSVLAIGSYNEQFF. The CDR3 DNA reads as TGTGCCAGCAGCGTCCTAGCCATAGGCTCCTACAATGAGCAGTTCTTC. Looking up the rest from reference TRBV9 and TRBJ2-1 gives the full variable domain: DSGVTQTPKHLITATGQRVTLRCSPRSGDLSVYWYQQSLDQGLQFLIQYYNGEERAKGNILERFSAQQFPDLHSELNLSSLELGDSALYFCASSVLAIGSYNEQFFGPGTRLTVL.

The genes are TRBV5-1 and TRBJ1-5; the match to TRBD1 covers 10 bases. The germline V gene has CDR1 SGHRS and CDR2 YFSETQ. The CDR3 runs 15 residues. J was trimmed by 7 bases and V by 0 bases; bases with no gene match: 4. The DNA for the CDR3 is TGCGCCAGCAGCTTGGCCCCGGGACAGGGGCAGCCCCAGCATTTT. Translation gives CASSLAPGQGQPQHF. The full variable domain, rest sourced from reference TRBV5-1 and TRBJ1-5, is KAGVTQTPRYLIKTRGQQVTLSCSPISGHRSVSWYQQTPGQGLQFLFEYFSETQRNKGNFPGRFSGRQFSNSRSEMNVSTLELGDSALYLCASSLAPGQGQPQHFGDGTRLSIL.

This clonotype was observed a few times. This chain's CDR3 is CATSRDHRQYVFDSPLHF. The CDR3 DNA follows: TGTGCCACCAGCAGAGATCATAGGCAATATGTTTTTGATTCACCCCTCCACTTT. The chain is built from TRBV15 and TRBJ1-6, with D unclear. V was cut by 0 bases and J by 8 bases, with 20 bases left in between. Germline CDR1 is LNHNV and CDR2 is YYDKDF (reference sequence). This CDR3 has 18 amino acids.

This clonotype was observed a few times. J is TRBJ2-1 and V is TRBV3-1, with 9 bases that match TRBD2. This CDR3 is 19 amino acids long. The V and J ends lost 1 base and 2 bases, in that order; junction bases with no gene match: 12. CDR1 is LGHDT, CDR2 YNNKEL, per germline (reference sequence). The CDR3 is CASSQASGLAGKTYNEQFF. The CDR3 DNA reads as TGTGCCAGCAGCCAAGCAAGCGGGCTAGCGGGGAAAACCTACAATGAGCAGTTCTTC.